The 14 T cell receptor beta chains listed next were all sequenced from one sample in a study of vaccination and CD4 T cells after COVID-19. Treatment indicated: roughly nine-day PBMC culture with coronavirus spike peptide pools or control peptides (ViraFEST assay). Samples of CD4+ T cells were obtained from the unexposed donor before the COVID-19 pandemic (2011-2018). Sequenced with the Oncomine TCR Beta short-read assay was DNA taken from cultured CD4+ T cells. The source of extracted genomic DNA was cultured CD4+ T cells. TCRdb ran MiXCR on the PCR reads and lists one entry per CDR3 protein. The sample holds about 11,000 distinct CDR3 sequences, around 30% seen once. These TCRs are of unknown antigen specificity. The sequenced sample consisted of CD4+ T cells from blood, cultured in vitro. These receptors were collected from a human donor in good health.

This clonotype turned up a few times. The CDR3: CASSSRGQQRGTQYF. DNA of the CDR3: TGTGCCAGCAGTTCTCGGGGACAGCAAAGAGGGACCCAGTACTTC. V and J are TRBV6-2 or TRBV6-3 and TRBJ2-5, with 7 bases fitting TRBD1. The V segment lost 4 bases and the J segment 7 bases; nucleotides outside the gene matches: 12. CDR3 length equals 15 residues. Per the germline V gene, CDR1 is MNHEY and CDR2 is SVGEGT.

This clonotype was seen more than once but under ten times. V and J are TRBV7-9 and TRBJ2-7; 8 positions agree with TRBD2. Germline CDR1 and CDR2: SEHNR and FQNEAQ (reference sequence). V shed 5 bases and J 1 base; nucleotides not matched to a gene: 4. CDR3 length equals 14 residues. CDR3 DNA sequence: TGTGCCAGCAGCCCAGCGGGGGTTTCCTACGAGCAGTACTTC. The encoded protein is CASSPAGVSYEQYF.

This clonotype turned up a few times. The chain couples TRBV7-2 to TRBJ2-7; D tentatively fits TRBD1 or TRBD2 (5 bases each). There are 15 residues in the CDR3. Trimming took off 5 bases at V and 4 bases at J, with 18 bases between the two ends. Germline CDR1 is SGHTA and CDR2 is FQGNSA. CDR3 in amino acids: CASSHIPFGAYEQYF. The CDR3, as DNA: TGTGCCAGCAGCCATATTCCCTTCGGGGCTTACGAGCAGTACTTC.

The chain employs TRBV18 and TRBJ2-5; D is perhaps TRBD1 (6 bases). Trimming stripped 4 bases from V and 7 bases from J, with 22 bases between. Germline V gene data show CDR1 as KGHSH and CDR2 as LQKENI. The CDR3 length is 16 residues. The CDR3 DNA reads TGTGCCAGCTCACGAAGCCGACAGGACCACCTGTGGACCCAGTACTTC. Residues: CASSRSRQDHLWTQYF. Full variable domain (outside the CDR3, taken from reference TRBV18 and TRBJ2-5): NAGVMQNPRHLVRRRGQEARLRCSPMKGHSHVYWYRQLPEEGLKFMVYLQKENIIDESGMPKERFSAEFPKEGPSILRIQQVVRGDSAAYFCASSRSRQDHLWTQYFGPGTRLLVL.

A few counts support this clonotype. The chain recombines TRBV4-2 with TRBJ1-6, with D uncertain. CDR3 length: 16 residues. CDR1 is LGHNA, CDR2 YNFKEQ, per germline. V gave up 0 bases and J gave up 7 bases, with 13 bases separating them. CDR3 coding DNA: TGTGCCAGCAGCCAAGAACCCGACGGAAAGAATTCACCCCTCCACTTT. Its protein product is CASSQEPDGKNSPLHF.

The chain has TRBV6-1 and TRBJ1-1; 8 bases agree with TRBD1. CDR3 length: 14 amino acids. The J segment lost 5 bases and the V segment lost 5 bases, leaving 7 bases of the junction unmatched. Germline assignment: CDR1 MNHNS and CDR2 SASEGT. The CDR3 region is CASSPRGRRTEAFF. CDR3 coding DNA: TGTGCCAGCAGTCCCAGGGGGCGTCGGACTGAAGCTTTCTTT.

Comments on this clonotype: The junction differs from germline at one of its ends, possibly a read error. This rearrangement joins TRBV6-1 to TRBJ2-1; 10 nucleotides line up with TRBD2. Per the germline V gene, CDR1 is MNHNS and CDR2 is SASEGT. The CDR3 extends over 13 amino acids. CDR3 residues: CASSPGLATLGIF. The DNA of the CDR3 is TGTGCCAGCAGTCCGGGACTAGCGACCCTCGGGATCTTC.

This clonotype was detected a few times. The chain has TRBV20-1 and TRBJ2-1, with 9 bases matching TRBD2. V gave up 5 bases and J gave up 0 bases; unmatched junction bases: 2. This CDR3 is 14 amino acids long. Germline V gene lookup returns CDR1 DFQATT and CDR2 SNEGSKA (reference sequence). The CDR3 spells CSAFSGSSYNEQFF. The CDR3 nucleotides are TGCAGTGCTTTTAGCGGGAGCTCCTACAATGAGCAGTTCTTC.

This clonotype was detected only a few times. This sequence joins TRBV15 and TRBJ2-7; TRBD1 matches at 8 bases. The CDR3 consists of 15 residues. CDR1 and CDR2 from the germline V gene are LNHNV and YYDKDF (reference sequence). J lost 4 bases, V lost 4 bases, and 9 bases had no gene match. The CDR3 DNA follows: TGTGCCACCAGCATCTCCGGGACAGGCCTATACGAGCAGTACTTC. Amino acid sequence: CATSISGTGLYEQYF.

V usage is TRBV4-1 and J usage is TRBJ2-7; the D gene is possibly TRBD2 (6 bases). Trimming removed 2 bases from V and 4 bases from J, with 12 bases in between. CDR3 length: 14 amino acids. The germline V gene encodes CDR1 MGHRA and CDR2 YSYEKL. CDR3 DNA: TGCGCCAGCAGCCAACCGGGGGTGGTTTACGAGCAGTACTTC. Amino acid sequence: CASSQPGVVYEQYF.

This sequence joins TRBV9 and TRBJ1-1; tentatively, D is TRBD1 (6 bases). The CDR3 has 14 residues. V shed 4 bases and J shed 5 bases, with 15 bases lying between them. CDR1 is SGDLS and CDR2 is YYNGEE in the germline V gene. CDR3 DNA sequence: TGTGCCAGCAGCCCAACATTAGGGGGAACTGAAGCTTTCTTT. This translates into CASSPTLGGTEAFF.

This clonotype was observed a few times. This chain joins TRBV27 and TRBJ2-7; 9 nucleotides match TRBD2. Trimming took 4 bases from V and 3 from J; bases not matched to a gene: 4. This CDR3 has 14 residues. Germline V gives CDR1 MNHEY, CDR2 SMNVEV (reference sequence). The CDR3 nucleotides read TGTGCCAGCAGTTCCCTACTAGCGGGCTACGAGCAGTACTTC. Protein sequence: CASSSLLAGYEQYF.

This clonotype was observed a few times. CDR3 amino acids: CATSDSPRISGSYEQYF. CDR3 sequence (DNA): TGTGCCACCAGTGACTCCCCTCGGATATCAGGCTCCTACGAGCAGTACTTC. The J gene is TRBJ2-7, the V gene TRBV24-1, with D hard to call. Germline loops: CDR1 KGHDR, CDR2 SFDVKD. V was cut by 4 bases and J by 0 bases, with 18 bases left in between. The CDR3 loop spans 17 amino acids.

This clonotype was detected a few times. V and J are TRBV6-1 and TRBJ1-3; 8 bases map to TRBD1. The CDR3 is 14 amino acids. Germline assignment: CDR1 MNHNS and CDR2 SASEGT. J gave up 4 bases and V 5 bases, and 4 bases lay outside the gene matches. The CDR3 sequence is CASSPTGDGNTIYF. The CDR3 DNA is TGTGCCAGCAGTCCGACAGGGGACGGAAACACCATATATTTT.